A single sample gave rise to the 14 T cell receptor beta chains below, sequenced in a study of identical twins. TCRdb re-called the 5' RACE reads with MiXCR, one entry per CDR3 protein. The sample has 420,000 or so distinct CDR3 sequences, 15% to 20% seen once. Source material: naive T cells sorted from blood. The receptors come from a man in his fifties in good health.

This clonotype was picked up a small number of times. This chain connects TRBV10-2 to TRBJ2-5; TRBD2 agrees at 8 bases. Germline loops: CDR1 WSHSY, CDR2 SAAADI. The trim removed 3 bases at V and 4 bases at J, leaving 7 bases unmatched. The CDR3 is 15 amino acids. Here the CDR3 reads CASSEPGGGAETQYF. DNA for the CDR3: TGCGCCAGCAGTGAACCGGGGGGGGGAGCAGAGACCCAGTACTTC.

This clonotype was detected a few times. The chain couples TRBV20-1 to TRBJ2-3, with TRBD1 matching over 7 bases. Germline CDR1 DFQATT, CDR2 SNEGSKA (reference sequence). The V and J ends lost 6 bases and 2 bases, in that order; junction bases with no gene match: 14. The CDR3 sequence is 16 residues long. The CDR3 region is CSARRPGQLITDTQYF. Here the CDR3 DNA reads TGCAGTGCCAGGAGACCGGGACAGCTTATCACAGATACGCAGTATTTT.

A few counts support this clonotype. CDR3: CASRKSNEQFF. The CDR3 nucleotides read TGTGCCAGCAGAAAGAGCAATGAGCAGTTCTTC. The gene calls are TRBV7-9 and TRBJ2-1; the D is unclear. Trimming removed 6 bases from V and 6 bases from J, with 6 bases in between. This CDR3 region has 11 residues. Germline V gives CDR1 SEHNR, CDR2 FQNEAQ (reference sequence).

This clonotype was recorded many times. The chain employs TRBV7-2 and TRBJ2-1; a possible D gene is TRBD2 (5 bases). Trimming removed 4 bases at V and 0 bases at J, with 13 bases between. CDR1 is SGHTA, CDR2 FQGNSA, per germline. The CDR3 spans 16 residues. CDR3 coding DNA: TGTGCCAGCAGCTCCCGAAGCGGAGCCTCCTACAATGAGCAGTTCTTC. Translating it yields CASSSRSGASYNEQFF.

This clonotype was picked up a small number of times. The V gene is TRBV7-2, the J gene TRBJ2-1, with no clear D. Trimming pared 0 bases from V and 0 bases from J, leaving 6 bases between. The CDR3 spans 15 residues. The germline gives CDR1 SGHTA, CDR2 FQGNSA. DNA of the CDR3: TGTGCCAGCAGCTTAGCGATAAGCTCCTACAATGAGCAGTTCTTC. It codes for CASSLAISSYNEQFF.

This clonotype has only a few counts. This chain connects TRBV28 to TRBJ2-7, with D possibly TRBD1 on 5 matching bases. V lost 3 bases, J lost 0 bases, and 12 bases lay in between. From germline, CDR1 is MDHEN and CDR2 SYDVKM. The CDR3 consists of 15 residues. CDR3 nucleotide sequence: TGTGCCAGCAGTTTGGAGCAGGGCACCTCCTACGAGCAGTACTTC. Translating gives CASSLEQGTSYEQYF. The whole variable domain, filled in from reference TRBV28 and TRBJ2-7, reads DVKVTQSSRYLVKRTGEKVFLECVQDMDHENMFWYRQDPGLGLRLIYFSYDVKMKEKGDIPEGYSVSREKKERFSLILESASTNQTSMYLCASSLEQGTSYEQYFGPGTRLTVT.

The chain links TRBV5-1 to TRBJ2-6; D gene ambiguous. V was pared by 4 bases and J by 0 bases, with 17 bases between. The CDR3 consists of 18 residues. Germline-derived CDR1 and CDR2 are SGHRS and YFSETQ. Here the CDR3 reads CASSPQIPDSSGANVLTF. The CDR3 DNA sequence: TGCGCCAGCAGCCCGCAAATCCCGGATAGCTCTGGGGCCAACGTCCTGACTTTC.

This clonotype was detected only a few times. J is TRBJ1-2 and V is TRBV29-1; 9 bases match TRBD1. V shed 4 bases, J shed 6 bases, and the junction held 6 bases outside the gene matches. The CDR3 totals 13 residues. Germline-derived CDR1 and CDR2 are SQVTM and ANQGSEA. CDR3 region: CSVAPTGGHGYTF. CDR3 coding DNA: TGCAGCGTTGCACCCACAGGGGGCCATGGCTACACCTTC.

This clonotype was counted a few times. The V and J genes are TRBV10-3 and TRBJ2-1; possibly TRBD2 for D (6 bases). V lost 8 bases, J lost 5 bases, and 13 bases lay in between. CDR1 is ENHRY, CDR2 SYGVKD, per germline. The CDR3 is 13 residues long. CDR3 sequence reads: CAIRGGRDNEQFF. DNA of the CDR3: TGTGCCATCCGTGGGGGGAGAGACAATGAGCAGTTCTTC.

The V gene is TRBV10-3, the J gene TRBJ2-1; no clear D. V shed 2 bases and J shed 2 bases, with 10 bases lying between them. CDR1 ENHRY and CDR2 SYGVKD come from the germline V gene. This CDR3 is built from 15 residues. The CDR3, as DNA: TGTGCCATCAGTGAGGGGGTGCGGACCTACAATGAGCAGTTCTTC. Its translation is CAISEGVRTYNEQFF.

J is TRBJ2-1 and V is TRBV7-2; D not resolved. The V gene's germline CDR1 is SGHTA and CDR2 FQGNSA. V lost 5 bases and J 5 bases, leaving 7 bases between the germline ends. CDR3 length: 12 residues. The CDR3 is CASSPFNNEQFF. The CDR3 nucleotides read TGTGCCAGCAGCCCATTCAACAATGAGCAGTTCTTC.

The V gene is TRBV5-1, the J gene TRBJ1-2; 8 bases fit TRBD1. This CDR3 contains 16 residues. The junction had 8 bases not matched to a gene; V was cut back by 4 bases and J by 0 bases. Germline-derived CDR1 and CDR2 are SGHRS and YFSETQ. In nucleotides, the CDR3 is TGCGCCAGCAGCGACGGGACAGGCTATTCTAACTATGGCTACACCTTC. Its translation is CASSDGTGYSNYGYTF.

This clonotype was counted a few times. This chain connects TRBV7-2 to TRBJ1-2, with D possibly matching TRBD1 (5 bases). Germline loops: CDR1 SGHTA, CDR2 FQGNSA. Between the trimmed V and J ends, which lost 3 bases and 8 bases, there was a span of 16 bases. The CDR3 is 14 residues long. CDR3 residues: CASSFGHPPAGYTF. The CDR3 DNA reads as TGTGCCAGCAGCTTTGGACATCCACCGGCGGGCTACACCTTC.

The CDR3 DNA reads as TGTGCCAGCAGTTCTAAGACAGGGGGCTTGACAGATACGCAGTATTTT. Residues: CASSSKTGGLTDTQYF. The rearrangement uses TRBV21-1 and TRBJ2-3; no check of the table's D call, TRBD1, against the DNA was made. TRBV21-1 is a recognized pseudogene. The CDR3 consists of 16 residues.